This T cell receptor beta chain was identified in a study of CD8 T cells in ankylosing spondylitis. Study results and caveats: Significant enrichment of disease-linked clones was reported in matched ankylosing spondylitis synovial fluid. Earlier studies detected some motif variants in reactive arthritis synovial fluid and blood. Ankylosing spondylitis blood appeared to carry a characteristic TCR beta motif of several highly homologous variants. Clones linked to disease, bearing a CD8+ phenotype, were relatively rare in peripheral blood.

In this sample, this clonotype turned up many times. Antigen specificity is unknown. Trimming removed 6 bases at V and 9 bases at J, with 15 bases between. The CDR3 runs to 13 residues. Quantitative 5'-RACE with molecular barcodes generated TCR beta libraries. TCRdb reprocessed the 5' RACE reads via MiXCR and lists one record per CDR3 protein. The data hold about 750,000 distinct CDR3 sequences, with 15% to 20% observed a single time. This sequence was found in a male donor with ankylosing spondylitis. Sequenced material: blood, either unsorted or a sorted T cell fraction (not recorded which). The chain couples TRBV12-3 or TRBV12-4 to TRBJ2-1, with D perhaps matching TRBD1 (5 bases). This chain's CDR3 is CASRPTGPGEQFF. CDR3 bases: TGTGCCAGCAGACCTACAGGTCCGGGTGAGCAGTTCTTC.